Each of the 24 T cell receptor beta chains below was sequenced from the same sample in a study of Ad26.COV2.S vaccination and SARS-CoV-2 variants. Treatment described: around 19 received Ad26.COV2.S at low or high dose, single or two shots; several received placebo; per-sample allocation not given. Repertoires come from day 63 after the first vaccine or placebo injection. Only in-frame clones appear in the TCRdb table, and some are missing; sequencing was by immunoSEQ multiplex PCR. This repertoire shows about 280,000 clones, around 87% found once; its top ten account for about 3.1%. Specimen: peripheral blood, collected in a trial of Ad26.COV2.S vaccine versus placebo. The receptors were sampled from a person aged 18 to 59 who received the Ad26.COV2.S COVID-19 vaccine or a placebo.

The chain combines TRBV9 with TRBJ2-3; 7 positions agree with TRBD1. The junction had 8 bases not matched to a gene; V was cut back by 0 bases and J by 1 base. Germline loops: CDR1 SGDLS, CDR2 YYNGEE. This CDR3 spans 17 amino acids. CDR3: CASSVATGQRGTDTQYF. The CDR3 DNA is TGTGCCAGCAGCGTAGCTACGGGACAGCGAGGCACAGATACGCAGTATTTT.

The chain's CDR3 is CAWGRGKLSDTGELFF. In DNA form, the CDR3 reads TGTGCCTGGGGACGGGGGAAATTATCTGACACCGGGGAGCTGTTTTTT. This chain uses TRBV30 with TRBJ2-2; perhaps TRBD2 as D (6 bases). Germline values: CDR1 GTSNPN, CDR2 SVGIG (reference sequence). Trimming cost V 5 bases and J 3 bases, with 19 bases left between them. This CDR3 region has 16 residues. Variable domain in full (rest from reference TRBV30 and TRBJ2-2): SQTIHQWPATLVQPVGSPLSLECTVEGTSNPNLYWYRQAAGRGLQLLFYSVGIGQISSEVPQNLSASRPQDRQFILSSKKLLLSDSGFYLCAWGRGKLSDTGELFFGEGSRLTVL.

J is TRBJ1-1 and V is TRBV11-1; tentative D call: TRBD1 (5 bases). From germline, CDR1 is SGHAT and CDR2 FQDESV (reference sequence). Trimming took 0 bases from V and 8 from J, leaving 13 bases between them. This CDR3 comprises 14 residues. The CDR3 reads CASSLAPGPQEAFF. DNA for the CDR3: TGTGCCAGCAGCTTAGCCCCGGGGCCGCAAGAAGCTTTCTTT.

This clone appeared once. The rearrangement uses TRBV16 and TRBJ1-5; TRBD1 agrees at 7 bases. This CDR3 spans 14 amino acids. V lost 6 bases to trimming and J lost 7 bases; unmatched junction nucleotides: 9. The germline gives CDR1 KGHSY, CDR2 FQNENV. CDR3 protein: CASRDREKDQPQHF. The CDR3 DNA reads TGTGCCAGCAGAGACAGGGAAAAAGACCAGCCCCAGCATTTT.

The rearrangement links TRBV4-3 to TRBJ1-6, with D unresolved. Germline CDR1 reads LGHNA; CDR2 reads YSLEER. V gave up 4 bases and J gave up 5 bases, with 12 bases separating them. CDR3 length equals 15 residues. The CDR3 DNA sequence: TGCGCCAGCAGCCCCGGGCAGGTCGATAATTCACCCCTCCACTTT. This translates into CASSPGQVDNSPLHF.

This clone came up a few times. The chain carries TRBV3-1 (or the pseudogene TRBV3-2) and TRBJ1-5; 7 positions match TRBD1. Germline trimming cut 4 bases from V and 1 base from J; bases unmatched to any gene: 4. The CDR3 extends over 15 amino acids. Per the germline V gene, CDR1 is LGHDT and CDR2 is YNNKEL (reference sequence). The CDR3 here is CASSLGTESNQPQHF. DNA of the CDR3: TGTGCCAGCAGCCTAGGGACAGAGAGCAATCAGCCCCAGCATTTT.

V gene TRBV10-3 combines with J gene TRBJ1-5, with D hard to call. The CDR3 sequence is 14 residues long. V dropped 3 bases and J dropped 1 base, with 7 bases sitting between them. Germline loops: CDR1 ENHRY, CDR2 SYGVKD. The CDR3 DNA sequence: TGTGCCATCAGTGATATGGAGAGCAATCAGCCCCAGCATTTT. It is translated as CAISDMESNQPQHF.

The chain employs TRBV7-9 and TRBJ1-2; 7 nucleotides match TRBD1. V shed 2 bases and J 4 bases; nucleotides not matched to a gene: 10. This CDR3 is built from 16 residues. Germline CDR1 is SEHNR and CDR2 is FQNEAQ (reference sequence). In DNA form, the CDR3 reads TGTGCCAGCAGCTTACAGGGGGAGTATCGAGGCTATGGCTACACCTTC. Its protein is CASSLQGEYRGYGYTF.

V and J are TRBV5-6 and TRBJ1-4; D gene unclear. CDR1 is SGHDT, CDR2 YYEEEE, per germline. The CDR3 spans 15 residues. The germline V and J ends were trimmed by 5 bases and 5 bases, with 16 bases remaining between them. CDR3 amino acids: CASSRLRTENEKLFF. The CDR3 DNA sequence: TGTGCCAGCAGTCGACTCCGGACGGAGAATGAAAAACTGTTTTTT.

Only one count was recorded for this clone. This chain links TRBV6-5 with TRBJ2-1; TRBD2 matches at 9 bases. Trimming cost V 5 bases and J 8 bases; bases outside gene matches: 10. CDR3 size: 15 residues. The germline CDR1 and CDR2 sequences are MNHEY and SVGAGI. CDR3 coding DNA: TGTGCCAGCAGTCCCATAGCGGGAGCTAGGGATGAGCAGTTCTTC. It encodes CASSPIAGARDEQFF.

The DNA of the CDR3 is TGTGCCAGCAGCGCCTCTTGGGCCGGGGAGCTGTTTTTT. Encoded protein: CASSASWAGELFF. The rearrangement links TRBV28 to TRBJ2-2; the D is unclear. V lost 6 bases and J lost 6, with 11 bases in between. Germline CDR1 MDHEN, CDR2 SYDVKM. The CDR3 has 13 amino acids.

The V gene is TRBV14, the J gene TRBJ2-3, with D unresolved. CDR3 length equals 15 residues. The V and J ends lost 2 bases and 2 bases respectively, with 11 bases between them. CDR1 is SGHDN and CDR2 is FVKESK in the germline V gene. The CDR3 protein is CASSQYTGYTDTQYF. As DNA, the CDR3 is TGTGCCAGCAGCCAATATACCGGGTACACAGATACGCAGTATTTT.

This clone appeared a few times. V usage is TRBV27 and J usage is TRBJ1-2; TRBD1 matches at 7 bases. J gave up 3 bases and V 7 bases, and 5 bases lay outside the gene matches. This CDR3 has 13 amino acids. Germline V gene data show CDR1 as MNHEY and CDR2 as SMNVEV (reference sequence). The CDR3 nucleotides are TGTGCCAGCACCACGACAGGGCACTATGGCTACACCTTC. This translates into CASTTTGHYGYTF.

This clone was picked up one time. The V call is TRBV7-3, the J call TRBJ2-7, with 11 nucleotides matching TRBD2. The CDR3 loop spans 15 amino acids. J lost 2 bases, V lost 5 bases, and 5 bases had no gene match. The germline gives CDR1 SGHTA, CDR2 FQGTGA. The CDR3 loop is CASSLSGGATYEQYF. CDR3 bases: TGTGCCAGCAGCCTTAGCGGGGGGGCCACCTACGAGCAGTACTTC.

The chain has TRBV12-5 and TRBJ1-1; D is possibly TRBD1 (5 bases). The CDR3 has 12 amino acids. Germline values: CDR1 LGHNT, CDR2 FRNRAP. V was cut by 5 bases and J by 11 bases, with 15 bases left in between. This CDR3 reads CASGRQRGDAFF. For the CDR3, the DNA is TGTGCTAGTGGTCGCCAACGGGGGGACGCTTTCTTT. Variable domain in full (rest from reference TRBV12-5 and TRBJ1-1): DARVTQTPRHKVTEMGQEVTMRCQPILGHNTVFWYRQTMMQGLELLAYFRNRAPLDDSGMPKDRFSAEMPDATLATLKIQPSEPRDSAVYFCASGRQRGDAFFGQGTRLTVV.

The chain combines TRBV5-1 with TRBJ1-2; possibly TRBD1 for D (6 bases). Germline CDR1 reads SGHRS; CDR2 reads YFSETQ. There are 13 residues in the CDR3. Trimming pared 4 bases from V and 9 bases from J, leaving 16 bases between. The CDR3 spells CASSEEWGLSYTF. The CDR3 bases are TGCGCCAGCAGCGAGGAATGGGGGCTAAGCTACACCTTC.

This chain uses TRBV6-5 with TRBJ1-1; unclear D gene. The V and J ends lost 7 bases and 11 bases respectively, with 14 bases between them. The germline V gene has CDR1 MNHEY and CDR2 SVGAGI. The CDR3 has 11 amino acids. CDR3: CASTFPGEAFF. The CDR3 DNA reads TGTGCCAGCACCTTCCCTGGTGAGGCTTTCTTT.

The chain employs TRBV7-2 and TRBJ1-6, with D maybe TRBD1 (6 bases). The length of the CDR3 is 13 residues. Germline CDR1 reads SGHTA; CDR2 reads FQGNSA. V dropped 5 bases and J dropped 12 bases, with 14 bases sitting between them. The chain's CDR3 is CASSPTGMGPLHF. The CDR3 region has the DNA TGTGCCAGCAGCCCCACAGGGATGGGACCCCTCCACTTT. The complete variable domain, with remaining parts taken from reference TRBV7-2 and TRBJ1-6, reads GAGVSQSPSNKVTEKGKDVELRCDPISGHTALYWYRQSLGQGLEFLIYFQGNSAPDKSGLPSDRFSAERTGGSVSTLTIQRTQQEDSAVYLCASSPTGMGPLHFGNGTRLTVT.

The gene calls are TRBV11-2 and TRBJ2-7; tentatively, D is TRBD2 (5 bases). The CDR3 sequence is 15 residues long. The germline CDR1 and CDR2 sequences are SGHAT and FQNNGV. V was shortened by 0 bases and J by 2 bases, with 11 bases between the two germline ends. Written as DNA, the CDR3 is TGTGCCAGCAGCTTAGAGTGGGGAGATACCTACGAGCAGTACTTC. This sequence encodes CASSLEWGDTYEQYF.

The chain joins TRBV5-5 to TRBJ2-2; weak D call: TRBD2 (6 bases). Germline V gives CDR1 SGHKS, CDR2 YYEKEE (reference sequence). V was trimmed by 4 bases and J by 5 bases, leaving 18 bases between them. The CDR3 is made up of 16 amino acids. The CDR3 bases are TGTGCCAGCAGCCGGACGATGAGGGGAGGAACCGGGGAGCTGTTTTTT. Its translation: CASSRTMRGGTGELFF.

This rearrangement joins TRBV5-1 to TRBJ2-3, with 10 bases that match TRBD1. Germline CDR1 is SGHRS and CDR2 is YFSETQ. The CDR3 consists of 15 residues. Germline trimming cut 4 bases from V and 2 bases from J; bases unmatched to any gene: 4. The CDR3 here is CASSLGQGYTDTQYF. The CDR3 DNA follows: TGCGCCAGCAGCCTGGGACAGGGGTACACAGATACGCAGTATTTT.

The chain employs TRBV4-1 and TRBJ2-4, with D possibly being TRBD2 (7 bases). The germline V and J ends were trimmed by 4 bases and 3 bases, with 19 bases remaining between them. The CDR3 extends over 17 amino acids. CDR1 and CDR2 from the germline V gene are MGHRA and YSYEKL. The CDR3 DNA follows: TGCGCCAGCAGCCCGATGGGATACGGGGGGCTCAAAAACATTCAGTACTTC. Protein product: CASSPMGYGGLKNIQYF.

This sequence joins TRBV6-6 and TRBJ2-1; 11 bases are shared with TRBD2. The length of the CDR3 is 15 residues. J was trimmed by 4 bases and V by 6 bases; bases with no gene match: 5. Germline V gene data show CDR1 as MNHNY and CDR2 as SVGAGI (reference sequence). The DNA for the CDR3 is TGTGCCAGCAGCCGGGGGACTAGCGGATACAATGAGCAGTTCTTC. Translated: CASSRGTSGYNEQFF.

This clone was detected only a few times. The chain links TRBV6-5 to TRBJ1-1, with D hard to call. The CDR3 sequence is 14 residues long. CDR1 is MNHEY, CDR2 SVGAGI, per germline. V was pared by 2 bases and J by 4 bases, with 11 bases between. CDR3: CASSYAPSSTEAFF. CDR3 sequence (DNA): TGTGCCAGCAGTTACGCCCCCTCGAGCACTGAAGCTTTCTTT.